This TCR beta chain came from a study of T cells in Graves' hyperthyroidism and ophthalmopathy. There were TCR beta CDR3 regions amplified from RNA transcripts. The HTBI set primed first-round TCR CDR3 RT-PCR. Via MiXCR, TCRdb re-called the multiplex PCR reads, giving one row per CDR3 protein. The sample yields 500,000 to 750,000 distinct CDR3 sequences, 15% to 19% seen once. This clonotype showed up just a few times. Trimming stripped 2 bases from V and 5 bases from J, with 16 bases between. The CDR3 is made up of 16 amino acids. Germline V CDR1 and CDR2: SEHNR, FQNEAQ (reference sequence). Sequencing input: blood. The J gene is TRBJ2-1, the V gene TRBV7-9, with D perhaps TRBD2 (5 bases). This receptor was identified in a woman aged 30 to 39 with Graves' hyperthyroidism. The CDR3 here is CASSLSATNFNNEQFF. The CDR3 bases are TGTGCCAGCAGCTTATCTGCGACTAACTTTAACAATGAGCAGTTCTTC.